This is a list of T cell receptor beta chains from one sample in a study of metastatic and nonmetastatic thyroid tumors. MiXCR reprocessed the PCR reads for TCRdb. The sample has about 10,000 clones; roughly 32% are singletons. Sequencing was performed on tumor tissue. These receptors originate from a female donor with papillary thyroid cancer or a benign thyroid nodule (not recorded which). Some clones in this sample may be carry-over from other donors' samples. CDR3s include the opening cysteine and the closing phenylalanine or tryptophan. The order of the fields is V gene, J gene, CDR3 length, clone size, D gene, CDR3 DNA, CDR3 protein. A D gene is named only where the DNA matches it firmly. Only part of the rows carry a size: once, few, many, or a class if the clone is expanded.

TRBV6-2/TRBV6-3	TRBJ1-1	13	few	-	TGTGCCAGCAGAAGTAGAAGGAACACTGAAGCTTTCTTT	CASRSRRNTEAFF
TRBV2	TRBJ2-7	15	-	TRBD1	TGTGCCAGCAGGGGACAGGGGTTCGGACTGGACGAGCAGTACTTC	CASRGQGFGLDEQYF
TRBV30	TRBJ2-7	12	-	TRBD1	TGTGCCTGGGGGGACAGCTCCTACGAGCAGTACTTC	CAWGDSSYEQYF
TRBV7-2	TRBJ2-4	14	many	TRBD2	TGTGCCAGCACAGCGGGGGGAGCCAAAAACATTCAGTACTTC	CASTAGGAKNIQYF
TRBV4-1	TRBJ2-1	16	-	TRBD2	TGCGCCAGCAGCCAAGGTTGGACTAGCGGGATTTATCGTCAGTTCTTC	CASSQGWTSGIYRQFF
TRBV20-1	TRBJ2-3	14	-	TRBD2	TGCAGTGCTAGTTGGCGGGAGAGGGCAGATACGCAGTATTTT	CSASWRERADTQYF
TRBV27	TRBJ2-7	14	-	-	TGTGCCAGCAGCTGGGGGCGGGGTTACTACGAGCAGTACTTC	CASSWGRGYYEQYF
TRBV6-1	TRBJ1-5	13	few	-	TGTGCCAGCACACGGGATGGCCATCAGCCCCAGCATTTT	CASTRDGHQPQHF
TRBV7-2	TRBJ1-6	15	-	-	TGTGCCAGCAGCCTAGACGGTCCCGGAGGTTCACCCCTCCACTTT	CASSLDGPGGSPLHF
TRBV30	TRBJ2-5	13	-	-	TGTGCCCGCGAGGGGGAGGAGGGGGAGACCCAGTACTTC	CAREGEEGETQYF
TRBV28	TRBJ2-1	16	few	TRBD2	TGTGCCAGCCACCACGGGGGAGCGGGAAGATACAATGAGCAGTTCTTC	CASHHGGAGRYNEQFF